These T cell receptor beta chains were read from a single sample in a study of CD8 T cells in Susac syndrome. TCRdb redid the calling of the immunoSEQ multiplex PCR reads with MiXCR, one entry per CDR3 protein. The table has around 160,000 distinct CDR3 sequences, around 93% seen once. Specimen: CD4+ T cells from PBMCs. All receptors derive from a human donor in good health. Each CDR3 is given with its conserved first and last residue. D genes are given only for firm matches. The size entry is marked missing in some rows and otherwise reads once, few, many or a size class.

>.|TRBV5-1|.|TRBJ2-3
CASSLGDKSTDTQYF
TGCGCCAGCAGCTTGGGAGACAAGAGCACAGATACGCAGTATTTT
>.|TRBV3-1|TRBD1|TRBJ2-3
CASSHGQGADTQYF
TGTGCCAGCAGCCATGGACAGGGGGCAGATACGCAGTATTTT
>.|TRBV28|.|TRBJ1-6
CASSLTAGTGSPLHF
TGTGCCAGCAGTTTAACCGCGGGGACCGGGTCACCCCTCCACTTT
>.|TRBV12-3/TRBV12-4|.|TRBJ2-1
CASSFLLASEGEQFF
TGTGCCAGCAGTTTTCTGCTAGCGTCGGAGGGTGAGCAGTTCTTC
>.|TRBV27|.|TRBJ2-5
CASRQPGADLETQYF
TGTGCCAGCAGGCAACCCGGGGCAGATTTAGAGACCCAGTACTTC
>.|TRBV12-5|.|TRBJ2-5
CASGRDQETQYF
TGTGCTAGTGGAAGGGACCAAGAGACCCAGTACTTC
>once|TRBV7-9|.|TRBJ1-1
CASSPWDGRTEAFF
TGTGCCAGCAGCCCGTGGGACGGGCGGACTGAAGCTTTCTTT
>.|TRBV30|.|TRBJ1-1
CAWSRMDNPFLDTEAFF
TGTGCCTGGAGTAGAATGGACAACCCATTTTTGGACACTGAAGCTTTCTTT
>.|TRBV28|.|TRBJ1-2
CASSLSTDYGYTF
TGTGCCAGCAGTTTGTCAACTGACTATGGCTACACCTTC
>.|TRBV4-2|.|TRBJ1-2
CASSQDRGEDYGYTF
TGTGCCAGCAGCCAAGATCGGGGGGAGGACTATGGCTACACCTTC
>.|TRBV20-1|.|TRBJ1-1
CSARGFGATEAFF
TGCAGTGCTAGAGGCTTCGGGGCCACTGAAGCTTTCTTT
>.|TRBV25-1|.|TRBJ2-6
CASSEPGSGANVLTF
TGTGCCAGCAGTGAACCTGGCTCTGGGGCCAACGTCCTGACTTTC
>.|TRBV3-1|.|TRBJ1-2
CASSQDPGAGYTF
TGTGCCAGCAGCCAAGATCCCGGGGCCGGCTACACCTTC
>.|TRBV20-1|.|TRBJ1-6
CSAPLQGTSTLHF
TGCAGTGCTCCCCTCCAGGGGACTTCAACCCTCCACTTT
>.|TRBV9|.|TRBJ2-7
CASSVALGGPYEQYF
TGTGCCAGCAGCGTAGCGTTAGGCGGCCCCTACGAGCAGTACTTC
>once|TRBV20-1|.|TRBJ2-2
CSASHSPRAGELFF
TGCAGTGCTAGTCACTCTCCCCGGGCCGGGGAGCTGTTTTTT
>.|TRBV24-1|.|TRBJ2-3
CATSDRSTDTQYF
TGTGCCACCAGTGATCGTTCCACAGATACGCAGTATTTT
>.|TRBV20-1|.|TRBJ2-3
CSARETTTDTQYF
TGCAGTGCTAGAGAGACTACCACAGATACGCAGTATTTT
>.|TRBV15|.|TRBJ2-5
CATSRGLKQETQYF
TGTGCCACCAGCAGAGGGTTGAAGCAAGAGACCCAGTACTTC
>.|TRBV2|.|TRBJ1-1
CASSDLYTEAFF
TGTGCCAGCAGTGATTTATACACTGAAGCTTTCTTT
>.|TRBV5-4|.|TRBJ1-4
CASSDVGSRGEKLFF
TGTGCCAGCAGCGACGTCGGCAGTCGCGGTGAAAAACTGTTTTTT